One and the same sample provided the 11 T cell receptor beta chains below, sequenced in a study of control samples from healthy donors and cancer patients. TCRdb keeps only in-frame clones here, not all; method: immunoSEQ multiplex PCR. This table holds about 120,000 clones, more than 70% found once. The specimen sequenced was blood. The receptors were gathered from a woman aged 65 to 85 in good health.

The chain links TRBV10-1 to TRBJ2-1; 10 bases align to TRBD2. Germline-derived CDR1 and CDR2 are WNHNN and SYGVQD (reference sequence). V gave up 5 bases and J gave up 6 bases; unmatched junction bases: 7. This CDR3 spans 15 amino acids. In DNA form, the CDR3 reads TGCGCCAGCAGTAGCGGGGGGGCAGCAGGCAATGAGCAGTTCTTC. Protein product: CASSSGGAAGNEQFF.

This chain links TRBV27 with TRBJ2-1; possible D gene TRBD2, 6 bases. The CDR3 is 16 amino acids. The germline gives CDR1 MNHEY, CDR2 SMNVEV (reference sequence). V gave up 6 bases and J gave up 0 bases, with 15 bases separating them. CDR3 amino acids: CASRPGASSSYNEQFF. The CDR3 DNA reads TGTGCCAGCAGGCCGGGAGCTTCAAGCTCCTACAATGAGCAGTTCTTC.

This chain joins TRBV9 and TRBJ1-4, with 8 bases lining up with TRBD1. The CDR3 extends over 15 amino acids. The germline V gene encodes CDR1 SGDLS and CDR2 YYNGEE. V lost 4 bases and J lost 8; bases outside the gene matches: 10. The CDR3 nucleotides are TGTGCCAGCAGCCCACAGGACAGGGTGGAGGAAAAACTGTTTTTT. Translation gives CASSPQDRVEEKLFF.

Regarding this clone: At one end the junction does not follow the germline gene, possibly because of a read error. The chain links TRBV6-5 to TRBJ2-2; unclear D gene. This CDR3 has 13 amino acids. The germline V gene encodes CDR1 MNHEY and CDR2 SVGAGI. The CDR3 bases are TGTGCCGGCAGTTACTCGAGGACCGGGGAGCTGTTTTTT. Its protein is CAGSYSRTGELFF.

This clone was seen only a few times. The chain combines TRBV29-1 with TRBJ2-1, with D possibly matching TRBD2 (6 bases). Germline values: CDR1 SQVTM, CDR2 ANQGSEA. The V gene lost 4 bases and the J gene lost 5 bases, with 12 bases spanning the gap. CDR3 size: 13 residues. The CDR3, as DNA: TGCAGCGTTGGGGGACTGGGGAACAATGAGCAGTTCTTC. Translating it yields CSVGGLGNNEQFF.

On this clone: Because the CDR3's place on the DNA is in doubt, the DNA is left out and the CDR3 is given as listed by TCRdb. The chain joins TRBV21-1 to TRBJ2-4; the DNA was not compared with TRBD1, the D call given in the table. TRBV21-1 is described as a pseudogene. Both ends counted, the CDR3 spans 17 residues. The CDR3 loop reads CASSKEWARGSKNIQYF.

The chain is built from TRBV5-1 and TRBJ2-5; D not resolved. V was trimmed by 0 bases and J by 4 bases, leaving 13 bases between them. CDR3 length: 15 amino acids. The germline gives CDR1 SGHRS, CDR2 YFSETQ. Here the CDR3 DNA reads TGCGCCAGCAGCTTGGCCATGGGTAGTTCAGAGACCCAGTACTTC. The encoded protein is CASSLAMGSSETQYF.

The chain employs TRBV2 and TRBJ1-2; weak D call: TRBD1 (6 bases). CDR1 is SNHLY, CDR2 FYNNEI, per germline. V was cut by 7 bases and J by 5 bases, with 11 bases left in between. The CDR3 covers 12 residues. This CDR3 is CASNPGVYGYTF. The CDR3, as DNA: TGTGCCAGCAACCCAGGGGTATATGGCTACACCTTC.

CDR3 coding DNA: TGTGCCAGCAATCAGGGTTGGGAGACCCAGTACTTC. Its protein is CASNQGWETQYF. The rearrangement uses TRBV6-5 and TRBJ2-5, with a tentative D call TRBD1 (5 bases). V gave up 7 bases and J gave up 5 bases, with 11 bases separating them. CDR1 and CDR2 (germline): MNHEY, SVGAGI. This CDR3 comprises 12 residues.

This clone was seen once. The V and J genes are TRBV5-1 and TRBJ2-5, with 7 positions matching TRBD2. Germline V CDR1 and CDR2: SGHRS, YFSETQ. The CDR3 is made up of 16 amino acids. With V trimmed by 1 base and J by 1 base, 7 bases remained unmatched. CDR3 amino acids: CASSLREEGSQETQYF. Written as DNA, the CDR3 is TGCGCCAGCAGCTTGCGGGAGGAGGGTTCCCAAGAGACCCAGTACTTC.

V usage is TRBV6-5 and J usage is TRBJ2-2, with a possible D match to TRBD1 (5 bases). With 6 bases removed from V and 6 bases from J, the gap between germline ends came to 11 bases. The CDR3 is 13 amino acids. Germline CDR1 MNHEY, CDR2 SVGAGI. The CDR3 here is CASRAQGSGELFF. CDR3 DNA: TGTGCCAGCAGAGCTCAGGGTTCCGGGGAGCTGTTTTTT.